This T cell receptor beta chain was sequenced during a study of blood T cell repertoires in COVID-19 (dated by TCRdb to about 2020). Regarding the research as a whole: Collaborator samples came from the United States, Italy and Spain and covered acute and convalescent phases of COVID-19. The prospective study material was composed of cDNA or gDNA derived from T cells, B-cell-depleted T cells, or PBMCs. HLA class I and class II types, where available, came from metadata supplied by the sample provider rather than from assay-based typing. The repertoires were released in a freely available public database meant as a resource for research on the immune response to SARS-CoV-2. The samples were drawn from two sources: the first 160 participants of the ongoing ImmuneRACE study, and over 1,000 subjects contributed by 6 global collaborators. Sample metadata almost always included a de-identified subject ID, COVID-19 status, age in years and sex. Subjects who had been exposed to COVID-19, were actively infected with it, or had recovered from it provided the deeply sampled blood TCRbeta repertoires that made up the dataset.

To note about this clone: What this receptor recognizes is not known. Base qualities were left out, and no much larger clone turns up one base away.

TCRbeta CDR3 regions were amplified from genomic DNA by means of the immunoSEQ Assay, a bias-controlled multiplex PCR. As for how the authors treated the data: The number of nucleated cells in each sample was estimated by amplification of reference gene primers within the assay. To quantify the absolute abundance of each unique TCRbeta CDR3 rearrangement, sequence reads were collapsed and filtered. For each sample, productive Simpson clonality was calculated by taking the square root of Simpson's diversity index across productive rearrangements. This is the immuneACCESS table as TCRdb keeps it, with only in-frame sequences that have V and J called. A part of the clones is gone; compared with another copy, unresolved V genes explain less than half, and the rest is unexplained. The V and J calls and clone size are taken from that table; D and trimming were inferred from the DNA. This sample has roughly 220,000 clones in its table, and 85% to 90% of those were observed once. Approximately 16% of the sample is taken by the ten largest.

Overall study results and their limits: The amount of clinical and demographic metadata varied by source and participant and was provided uncurated.

Enrolling through a virtual design, the prospective study's participants ranged in age from about 18 to 89 years and lived across some 23 United States geographic areas. To assign participants to cohorts, the prospective study relied on clinical history that participants themselves reported in a screening survey and a study questionnaire. Exposed participants had been in contact with someone with a PCR-confirmed or clinician-diagnosed COVID-19 case within 2 weeks of study entry. In the prospective study, mobile phlebotomists collected whole blood, serum and a nasopharyngeal or oropharyngeal swab from each participant. Additional blood draws and questionnaires over a 2-month period could optionally be provided by prospective study participants. Prospective study blood samples were shipped either frozen or at room temperature before DNA extraction. The sequence derives from a young man who had been exposed to COVID-19. The sample was PBMCs or T cells enriched from blood (not recorded which).

The CDR3 loop reads CASSPLGQGVAFF. The DNA reads TGTGCCAGCAGCCCCCTTGGGCAGGGCGTAGCTTTCTTT. This chain joins TRBV14 to TRBJ1-1; the D region possibly corresponds to TRBD1 (5 bases align). CDR3 length: 13 amino acids, cysteine to phenylalanine. Only the CDR3 DNA is retained, 39 bases long and in frame from the first base. The trim is 4 bases for V and 10 bases for J, with a gap of 16 bases between the germline ends. Per the germline V gene, SGHDN is the CDR1 and FVKESK is the CDR2.